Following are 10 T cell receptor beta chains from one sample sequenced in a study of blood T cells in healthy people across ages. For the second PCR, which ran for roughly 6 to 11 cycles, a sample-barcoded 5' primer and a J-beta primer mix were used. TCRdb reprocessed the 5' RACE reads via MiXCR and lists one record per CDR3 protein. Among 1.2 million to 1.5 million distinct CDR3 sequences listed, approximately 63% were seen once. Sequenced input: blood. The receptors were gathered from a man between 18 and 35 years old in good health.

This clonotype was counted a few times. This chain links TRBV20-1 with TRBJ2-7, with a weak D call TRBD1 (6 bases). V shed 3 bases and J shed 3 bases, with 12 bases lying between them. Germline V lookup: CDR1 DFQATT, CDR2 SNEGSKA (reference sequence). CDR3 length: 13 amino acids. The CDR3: CSASDWGRYEQYF. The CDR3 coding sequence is TGCAGTGCTAGTGATTGGGGGCGCTACGAGCAGTACTTC.

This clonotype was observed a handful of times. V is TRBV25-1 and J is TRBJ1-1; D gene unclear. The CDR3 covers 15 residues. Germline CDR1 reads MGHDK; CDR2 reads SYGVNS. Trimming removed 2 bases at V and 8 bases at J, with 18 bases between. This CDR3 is CASSEIGRTAEEAFF. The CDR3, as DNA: TGTGCCAGCAGTGAAATAGGCCGCACCGCCGAGGAAGCTTTCTTT.

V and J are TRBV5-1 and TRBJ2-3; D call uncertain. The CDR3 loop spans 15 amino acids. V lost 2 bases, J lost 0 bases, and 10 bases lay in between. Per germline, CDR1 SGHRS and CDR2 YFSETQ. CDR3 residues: CASSFETPSTDTQYF. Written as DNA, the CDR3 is TGCGCCAGCAGCTTTGAGACACCTAGCACAGATACGCAGTATTTT.

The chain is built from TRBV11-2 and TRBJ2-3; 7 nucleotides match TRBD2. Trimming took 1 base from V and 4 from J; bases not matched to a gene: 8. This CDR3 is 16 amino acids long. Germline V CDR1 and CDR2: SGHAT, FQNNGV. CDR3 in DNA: TGTGCCAGCAGCTTAGTGGCCCCGGGAGGTCCAGATACGCAGTATTTT. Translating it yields CASSLVAPGGPDTQYF.

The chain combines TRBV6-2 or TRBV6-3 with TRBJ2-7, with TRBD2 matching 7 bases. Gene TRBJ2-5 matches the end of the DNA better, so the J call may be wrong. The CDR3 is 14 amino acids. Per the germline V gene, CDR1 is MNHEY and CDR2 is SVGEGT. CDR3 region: CASATGSGVLTQYF. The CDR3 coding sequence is TGTGCCAGCGCAACCGGGAGCGGGGTCCTGACCCAGTACTTC.

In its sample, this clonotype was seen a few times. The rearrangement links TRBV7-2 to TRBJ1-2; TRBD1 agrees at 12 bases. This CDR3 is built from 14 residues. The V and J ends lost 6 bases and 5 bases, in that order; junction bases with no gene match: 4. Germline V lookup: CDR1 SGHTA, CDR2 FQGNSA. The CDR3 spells CASRVGQGAYGYTF. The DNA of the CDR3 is TGTGCCAGCAGAGTGGGACAGGGGGCATATGGCTACACCTTC.

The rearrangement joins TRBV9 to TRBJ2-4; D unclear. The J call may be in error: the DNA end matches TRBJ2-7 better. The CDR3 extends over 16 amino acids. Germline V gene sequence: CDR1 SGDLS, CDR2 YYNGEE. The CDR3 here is CASSVGTISPKYEQYF. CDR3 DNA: TGTGCCAGCAGCGTAGGCACCATATCTCCTAAGTACGAGCAGTACTTC.

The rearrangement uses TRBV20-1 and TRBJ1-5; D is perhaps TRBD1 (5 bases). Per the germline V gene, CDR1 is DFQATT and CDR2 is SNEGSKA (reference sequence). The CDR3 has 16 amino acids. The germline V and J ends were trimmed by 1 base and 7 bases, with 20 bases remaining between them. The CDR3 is CSARGRRGGFWQPQHF. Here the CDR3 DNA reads TGCAGTGCTAGAGGTCGTAGGGGCGGGTTTTGGCAGCCCCAGCATTTT.

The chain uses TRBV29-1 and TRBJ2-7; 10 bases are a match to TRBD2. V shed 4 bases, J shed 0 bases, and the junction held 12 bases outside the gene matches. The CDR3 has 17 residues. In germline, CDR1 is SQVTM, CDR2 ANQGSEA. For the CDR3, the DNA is TGCAGCGTTGGCAGGGGAGGACTAGCGGTCCTCTCCTACGAGCAGTACTTC. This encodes CSVGRGGLAVLSYEQYF.

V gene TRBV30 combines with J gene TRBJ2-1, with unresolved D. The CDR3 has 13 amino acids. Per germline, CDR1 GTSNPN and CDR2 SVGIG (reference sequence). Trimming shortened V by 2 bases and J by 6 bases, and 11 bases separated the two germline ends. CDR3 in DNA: TGTGCCTGGAGTTTAGGTCGAGGCAATGAGCAGTTCTTC. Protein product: CAWSLGRGNEQFF.